These T cell receptor beta chains were read from a single sample in a study of memory CD4+ T cells and cytomegalovirus serostatus. Only in-frame clones appear in the TCRdb table, and some are missing; sequencing was by immunoSEQ multiplex PCR. The sample lists over 50,000 clones; around 81% were seen once. Sequencing was performed on memory CD4+ T cells from blood. The receptors come from an adult in good health and CMV-seronegative. CDR3s leave out the opening cysteine and the closing phenylalanine or tryptophan.

v_gene,j_gene,len,CDR3aa
TRBV27,TRBJ2-1,13,ASTSLAGGPHEQF
TRBV4-1,TRBJ1-2,15,ASSQDRGGQGMLGYT
TRBV7-2,TRBJ1-2,12,ASSPATGGTGYT
TRBV6-1,TRBJ1-1,12,ASGRDSLNTEAF
TRBV7-2,TRBJ2-2,13,ASSSTGAGTGELF
TRBV5-1,TRBJ1-1,13,ASSLDGRPNTEAF
TRBV6-4,TRBJ2-3,13,ASSISGDSTDTQY
TRBV19,TRBJ2-3,12,ASSWGLPTDTQY
TRBV7-2,TRBJ2-7,14,ASSLGAGGTSYEQY
TRBV4-3,TRBJ1-2,13,ASSQEPRALSGYT
TRBV15,TRBJ2-7,14,ATSRAMVRGGGEQY
TRBV28,TRBJ1-5,13,ASSQEGGSNQPQH
TRBV7-2,TRBJ2-2,11,ASSLEPAGELF
TRBV5-1,TRBJ2-7,11,ASSLAPPYEQY
TRBV7-9,TRBJ1-4,15,ASSLSRASSSVEKLF
TRBV28,TRBJ2-5,9,ASSLQETQY
TRBV18,TRBJ1-1,10,ASSPRGLDAF
TRBV7-2,TRBJ1-1,13,ASSWTGGSPTEAF
TRBV19,TRBJ1-5,14,ASSIVPGSFNQPQH
TRBV5-6,TRBJ1-2,13,ASSLVGRENYGYT
TRBV5-8,TRBJ2-7,16,ASSLGVLGDLSSYEQY
TRBV4-2,TRBJ1-4,12,ASSQGGVGEKLF
TRBV6-5,TRBJ1-1,11,ASSRGEGTRAF
TRBV25-1,TRBJ2-3,12,ASSERLAADTQY
TRBV6-1,TRBJ2-6,13,ASREGGSGANVLT
TRBV7-2,TRBJ2-5,11,ASSLVTEETQY
TRBV5-6,TRBJ2-7,11,ASSLHRVGEQY
TRBV2,TRBJ2-2,14,ASSRGLGTGHGELF
TRBV28,TRBJ1-2,13,ASGRTGEKNLGYT
TRBV5-1,TRBJ2-2,12,ASKGGASTGELF
TRBV19,TRBJ1-5,14,ASSPKTGPPGQPQH
TRBV13,TRBJ2-4,18,ASKGTTLAGRGRGKNIQY
TRBV5-8,TRBJ1-2,12,ASSGSGMDYGYT
TRBV7-2,TRBJ2-3,14,ASSYQGTGGSYTQY
TRBV28,TRBJ1-1,10,ASRRAGREAF
TRBV27,TRBJ2-3,13,ASSLSGRNTDTQY
TRBV30,TRBJ2-5,12,AWNGPSVQETQY
TRBV9,TRBJ1-4,13,ASSVGGGSNEKLF
TRBV7-2,TRBJ1-2,13,ASSLDFGTSYGYT
TRBV6-5,TRBJ2-7,12,ASSYGDSKYEQY
TRBV5-5,TRBJ1-5,15,ASSTPNRGQGNQPQH
TRBV6-5,TRBJ1-1,13,ASSNTGALNTEAF